This TCR beta chain was recorded in a study of blood T cell repertoires in COVID-19. Study context: Spain, Italy and the United States supplied samples that represented acute and convalescent COVID-19. T cells, B-cell-depleted T cells, or PBMCs provided the cDNA or gDNA that served as material.

On this clone: The same CDR3 can be traced to other DNA sequences in this sample.

This CDR3 has 14 residues. Trimming removed 0 bases from V and 3 bases from J; junction bases left unmatched: 2. In germline, CDR1 is KGHSH, CDR2 LQKENI. As handled by the study authors: Estimation of nucleated cell counts relied on the amplification of reference gene primers. Generated by immunoSEQ multiplex PCR, the TCRdb table keeps only in-frame clones and is missing some. That table supplies the V and J calls and clone size; D and trimming were determined from the DNA. Of under 200,000 clones in the sample, around 86% are singletons; the top ten hold 10% to 15%. The receptor was isolated from a man between 65 and 85 years old who had recovered from COVID-19. The chain recombines TRBV18 with TRBJ2-7; TRBD2 aligns across 7 bases. Sequenced material: peripheral blood. CDR3 nucleotide sequence: TGTGCCAGCTCACCACCGGGACTAAACTACGAGCAGTACTTC. It is translated as CASSPPGLNYEQYF.